A single sample gave rise to the 28 T cell receptor beta chains below, sequenced in a study of regulatory T cells in long-lasting Graves disease. Indicated time point: persistent/refractory GD, antithyroid drugs over 5 years with positive TRAb. After RNA was extracted from PBMCs, the TCR library was made from it. For TCR beta, libraries came from iRepertoire HTBI primers and Arm-PCR of CDR3 regions. Each CDR3 protein is one row after TCRdb ran MiXCR on the multiplex PCR reads. The sample holds 390,000 or so distinct CDR3 sequences, approximately 25% seen once. The source was peripheral blood mononuclear cells (PBMCs), collected when the disease was refractory, from a patient treated with antithyroid drugs. The origin of the receptors is a woman in her thirties or forties with Graves disease.

In its sample, this clonotype was seen many times. The gene calls are TRBV12-3 or TRBV12-4 and TRBJ2-7, with TRBD2 identical over 10 bases. Trimming at V came to 2 bases and at J to 3 bases, leaving 4 bases not matched to a gene. This CDR3 has 15 amino acids. CDR3 in DNA: TGTGCCAGCAGTTTACGGCTAGCGGGAGTCTACGAGCAGTACTTC. It is translated as CASSLRLAGVYEQYF.

The sample holds many counts of this clonotype. The J gene is TRBJ1-1, the V gene TRBV28; TRBD1 aligns across 8 bases. Germline V CDR1 and CDR2: MDHEN, SYDVKM. This CDR3 has 14 amino acids. Trimming cost V 8 bases and J 1 base; bases outside gene matches: 6. This CDR3 is CASCTGTGNTEAFF. CDR3 nucleotide sequence: TGTGCCAGCTGCACCGGGACAGGGAACACTGAAGCTTTCTTT.

There are many counts of this clonotype. The V gene is TRBV28, the J gene TRBJ2-7; D not certain. V was cut by 7 bases and J by 2 bases, with 18 bases left in between. This CDR3 has 15 amino acids. Germline V gives CDR1 MDHEN, CDR2 SYDVKM. This CDR3 reads CASTHVRTHPYEQYF. CDR3 in DNA: TGTGCCAGCACCCACGTAAGAACGCATCCCTACGAGCAGTACTTC.

This clonotype was counted between two and nine times. This chain joins TRBV11-2 and TRBJ2-7; D call uncertain. V lost 1 base, J lost 0 bases, and 7 bases lay in between. This CDR3 has 14 residues. CDR1 is SGHAT, CDR2 FQNNGV, per germline. The DNA of the CDR3 is TGTGCCAGCAGCTTAGGCCTGATCTCCTACGAGCAGTACTTC. Its translation: CASSLGLISYEQYF.

This clonotype occurred a few times. The chain has TRBV19 and TRBJ1-5; D call uncertain. From germline, CDR1 is LNHDA and CDR2 SQIVND (reference sequence). V was pared by 3 bases and J by 6 bases, with 9 bases between. The CDR3 has 13 residues. The CDR3 region is CASSILTSQPQHF. DNA for the CDR3: TGTGCCAGTAGTATTTTAACGAGTCAGCCCCAGCATTTT.

This clonotype was counted ten times or more. The chain has TRBV28 and TRBJ2-7; TRBD1 might be the D (5 bases). Germline CDR1 reads MDHEN; CDR2 reads SYDVKM. V shed 3 bases and J shed 7 bases, with 16 bases lying between them. CDR3 length: 14 residues. The CDR3 reads CASSFLDSGREQYF. The CDR3 nucleotides are TGTGCCAGCAGTTTTTTAGACAGTGGCAGGGAGCAGTACTTC.

This clonotype was counted ten times or more. This chain uses TRBV2 with TRBJ2-5; 8 bases align to TRBD2. The CDR3 loop spans 12 amino acids. With V trimmed by 8 bases and J by 4 bases, 3 bases remained unmatched. The germline CDR1 and CDR2 sequences are SNHLY and FYNNEI. The CDR3 here is CASGTRRETQYF. The CDR3 region has the DNA TGTGCCAGCGGGACTAGAAGAGAGACCCAGTACTTC.

In its sample, this clonotype was seen many times. The chain has TRBV6-5 and TRBJ1-6; no clear D gene. The ends were cut back, 1 base at V and 7 bases at J, with 11 bases in the middle. The CDR3 consists of 15 residues. Germline-derived CDR1 and CDR2 are MNHEY and SVGAGI. CDR3 region: CASSYWTLANSPLHF. The CDR3 bases are TGTGCCAGCAGTTACTGGACTCTCGCGAATTCACCCCTCCACTTT.

The chain couples TRBV20-1 to TRBJ1-3, with 9 bases aligning to TRBD1. V was clipped by 3 bases and J by 3 bases; unmatched bases: 3. CDR3 length equals 14 residues. Germline loops: CDR1 DFQATT, CDR2 SNEGSKA (reference sequence). DNA of the CDR3: TGCAGTGCTAGGACAGGGGGAAATGGAAACACCATATATTTT. It encodes CSARTGGNGNTIYF.

This clonotype appeared many times. The V and J genes are TRBV28 and TRBJ1-1, with 10 nucleotides matching TRBD1. CDR3 length: 15 amino acids. The V gene end was trimmed by 5 bases and the J gene end by 4 bases; junction bases not matched to a gene: 7. Germline V CDR1 and CDR2: MDHEN, SYDVKM. In nucleotides, the CDR3 is TGTGCCAGCAGTCCAAGGACAGGGGGAACCACTGAAGCTTTCTTT. As protein: CASSPRTGGTTEAFF.

The chain combines TRBV10-3 with TRBJ2-7; TRBD2 matches at 8 bases. In germline, CDR1 is ENHRY, CDR2 SYGVKD. The CDR3 spans 13 residues. Losses at the gene ends were 6 bases for V and 7 bases for J; bases not matched to a gene: 8. CDR3 sequence reads: CAIRDPGGSEQYF. The CDR3 bases are TGTGCCATCAGGGACCCGGGGGGGTCGGAGCAGTACTTC.

This clonotype was seen ten or more times. The chain carries TRBV20-1 and TRBJ1-2; 7 nucleotides line up with TRBD1. Looked up from germline, CDR1 is DFQATT and CDR2 is SNEGSKA (reference sequence). This CDR3 region has 13 residues. The V and J ends lost 2 bases and 6 bases, in that order; junction bases with no gene match: 6. CDR3 DNA sequence: TGCAGTGCTAGACTACAGGGGAAGGATGGCTACACCTTC. Its translation: CSARLQGKDGYTF.

Many counts were recorded for this clonotype. V usage is TRBV28 and J usage is TRBJ2-5; 9 nucleotides agree with TRBD1. Germline assignment: CDR1 MDHEN and CDR2 SYDVKM. This CDR3 is 14 amino acids long. V trimming: 6 bases; J trimming: 5 bases; junction bases outside the gene matches: 7. The CDR3 sequence: CASSPTGGDETQYF. The CDR3 nucleotides are TGTGCCAGCAGCCCGACAGGGGGTGATGAGACCCAGTACTTC.

This clonotype showed up just a few times. This rearrangement joins TRBV11-2 to TRBJ2-2; 14 positions match TRBD2. In germline, CDR1 is SGHAT, CDR2 FQNNGV. V was pared by 2 bases and J by 5 bases, with 7 bases of the junction left unmatched. This CDR3 is built from 18 residues. The DNA of the CDR3 is TGTGCCAGCAGCTTATTAGGGACTAGCGGGAGTGCTACCGGGGAGCTGTTTTTT. Encoded protein: CASSLLGTSGSATGELFF. Variable domain in full (rest from reference TRBV11-2 and TRBJ2-2): EAGVAQSPRYKIIEKRQSVAFWCNPISGHATLYWYQQILGQGPKLLIQFQNNGVVDDSQLPKDRFSAERLKGVDSTLKIQPAKLEDSAVYLCASSLLGTSGSATGELFFGEGSRLTVL.

Only a few counts were recorded for this clonotype. The chain employs TRBV6-2 or TRBV6-3 and TRBJ2-2, with unresolved D. V was shortened by 0 bases and J by 3 bases, with 11 bases between the two germline ends. The CDR3 totals 16 residues. The V gene's germline CDR1 is MNHEY and CDR2 SVGEGT. The CDR3 protein is CASSYSTGYYTGELFF. DNA of the CDR3: TGTGCCAGCAGTTACTCCACCGGCTACTACACCGGGGAGCTGTTTTTT.

This clonotype has only a few counts. This sequence joins TRBV13 and TRBJ1-6; D not resolved. V was clipped by 5 bases and J by 0 bases, with 14 bases between them. The CDR3 has 17 residues. Germline V gives CDR1 PRHDT, CDR2 FYEKMQ (reference sequence). DNA for the CDR3: TGTGCCAGCAGCAAGGCCCCGATGAGCTCCTATAATTCACCCCTCCACTTT. Translated, it gives CASSKAPMSSYNSPLHF.

The table lists this clonotype with many counts. This rearrangement joins TRBV5-1 to TRBJ2-4, with 9 bases aligning to TRBD1. The CDR3 consists of 15 residues. J gave up 7 bases and V 5 bases, and 10 bases lay outside the gene matches. Germline loops: CDR1 SGHRS, CDR2 YFSETQ. DNA for the CDR3: TGCGCCAGCAGTACCGGGACAGGGAATTGGAACATTCAGTACTTC. Protein sequence: CASSTGTGNWNIQYF.

This rearrangement joins TRBV11-2 to TRBJ2-1; D ambiguous. CDR3 length: 16 residues. Per germline, CDR1 SGHAT and CDR2 FQNNGV. V was cut by 5 bases and J by 7 bases, with 21 bases left in between. The CDR3 is CASSQIASGPRNEQFF. CDR3 in DNA: TGTGCCAGCAGCCAAATAGCTAGTGGGCCGAGAAATGAGCAGTTCTTC.

A note on this clonotype: A read error is possible here, since a much larger clone lies one base away. The J gene is TRBJ2-7, the V gene TRBV29-1, with 10 bases identical to TRBD2. Germline CDR1 SQVTM, CDR2 ANQGSEA. The CDR3 length is 12 residues. Trimming cost V 7 bases and J 6 bases; bases outside gene matches: 6. As DNA, the CDR3 is TGCAGCGCTGTAGCGGGAGGAGGCGAGCAGTACTTC. Its protein product is CSAVAGGGEQYF.

This clonotype was found once. The rearrangement uses TRBV15 and TRBJ2-3, with D unresolved. The germline CDR1 and CDR2 sequences are LNHNV and YYDKDF (reference sequence). The V end was cut by 0 bases, the J end by 2 bases, with 9 bases between. The CDR3 is 15 residues long. The CDR3 sequence: CATSRDRSPTDTQYF. The CDR3 DNA reads TGTGCCACCAGCAGAGATCGTTCCCCCACAGATACGCAGTATTTT.

This clonotype was observed many times. This sequence joins TRBV20-1 and TRBJ1-1; TRBD1 is a possible D gene (6 bases). This CDR3 comprises 14 residues. Germline V gene data show CDR1 as DFQATT and CDR2 as SNEGSKA (reference sequence). The ends were cut back, 2 bases at V and 4 bases at J, with 14 bases in the middle. The CDR3 nucleotides read TGCAGTGCTAGAAGGTGGGGGCCGGGCACTGAAGCTTTCTTT. This gives the protein CSARRWGPGTEAFF.

This rearrangement joins TRBV30 to TRBJ1-2, with D perhaps matching TRBD1 (6 bases). Looked up from germline, CDR1 is GTSNPN and CDR2 is SVGIG (reference sequence). The CDR3 is 12 residues long. V lost 3 bases to trimming and J lost 4 bases, with 9 bases between them. The CDR3 reads CAWSRGGYGYTF. The CDR3 nucleotides are TGTGCCTGGAGCAGGGGCGGCTATGGCTACACCTTC.

This clonotype was counted a few times. The chain employs TRBV7-8 and TRBJ1-5; D call uncertain. The germline CDR1 and CDR2 sequences are SGHVS and FQNEAQ. V was cut by 0 bases and J by 4 bases, with 4 bases left in between. CDR3 length equals 13 residues. This CDR3 reads CASSLAINQPQHF. CDR3 nucleotide sequence: TGTGCCAGCAGCTTAGCCATTAATCAGCCCCAGCATTTT.

This clonotype was seen more than once but under ten times. This chain uses TRBV5-1 with TRBJ1-6, with unresolved D. The CDR3 consists of 14 residues. The V gene's germline CDR1 is SGHRS and CDR2 YFSETQ. The V end was cut by 1 base, the J end by 9 bases, with 11 bases between. The CDR3 DNA reads as TGCGCCAGCAGCTTGACAGTCCGTTTTTCACCCCTCCACTTT. Its protein is CASSLTVRFSPLHF.

This chain connects TRBV19 to TRBJ1-1; D is ambiguous. CDR3 length: 14 amino acids. Trimming left V 5 bases short and J 4 bases short, with 14 bases between. Per the germline V gene, CDR1 is LNHDA and CDR2 is SQIVND (reference sequence). CDR3 coding DNA: TGTGCCAGTAGTCATACGGCGCCACGCACTGAAGCTTTCTTT. Translation gives CASSHTAPRTEAFF.

This clonotype was picked up a small number of times. The J gene is TRBJ2-5, the V gene TRBV5-6; D may correspond to TRBD1 or TRBD2 (5 bases each). V was clipped by 4 bases and J by 1 base, with 11 bases between them. The CDR3 has 14 amino acids. Germline V CDR1 and CDR2: SGHDT, YYEEEE. This CDR3 reads CASSEQGPQETQYF. For the CDR3, the DNA is TGTGCCAGCAGCGAGCAGGGACCCCAAGAGACCCAGTACTTC.

J is TRBJ2-3 and V is TRBV10-1; D unresolved. The germline V gene has CDR1 WNHNN and CDR2 SYGVQD (reference sequence). The V end was cut by 6 bases, the J end by 1 base, with 11 bases between. The CDR3 contains 14 residues. CDR3: CASSDRWGTDTQYF. The CDR3 region has the DNA TGCGCCAGCAGCGACCGCTGGGGCACAGATACGCAGTATTTT.

The chain carries TRBV11-2 and TRBJ2-7; weak D call: TRBD2 (5 bases). V lost 1 base to trimming and J lost 4 bases, with 14 bases between them. Germline lookup yields CDR1 SGHAT and CDR2 FQNNGV. CDR3 length: 15 amino acids. The CDR3 region has the DNA TGTGCCAGCAGCTTAGGGTTAGCTAGCTATTACGAGCAGTACTTC. Amino acids: CASSLGLASYYEQYF.